These 27 T cell receptor beta chains were sequenced from one sample in a study of spatial heterogeneity in lung cancer (dated by TCRdb to between 2017 and 2020). This specimen's time point label, interpreted: sample taken at primary tumor resection. TCR sequencing used whole RNA extracted from tumor and nontumor lung tissue, or from cryopreserved PBMC samples, without cell sorting. The library was prepared using 5' RACE. Data came from a NextSeq 500. The raw public reads went through TCRdb reprocessing: fastp at Q25, MiXCR clone calling, in-frame beta chains kept. Rows merge per CDR3 protein into single entries with the most common DNA and genes. Across this sample there are about 23,000 distinct CDR3 sequences, with less than 3.5% seen only once. The ten most abundant clones make up more than 25% of the sample. The sample in question was PBMCs, obtained at surgery. These receptors originate from a female donor with early-stage non-small cell lung cancer.

This clonotype was counted at least ten times. CDR3 sequence: CASSQGFEGSIEQFF. The CDR3 DNA reads TGTGCCAGCAGCCAAGGGTTTGAGGGCTCAATTGAGCAGTTCTTC. The V call is TRBV3-1, the J call TRBJ2-1; possibly TRBD2 for D (5 bases). Germline V lookup: CDR1 LGHDT, CDR2 YNNKEL (reference sequence). The CDR3 contains 15 residues. The ends were cut back, 1 base at V and 9 bases at J, with 16 bases in the middle.

This clonotype was counted ten times or more. The chain couples TRBV29-1 to TRBJ2-1; 9 bases are shared with TRBD2. After removal of 5 bases from V and 0 bases from J, the junction contained 5 bases not matched to a gene. The CDR3 length is 15 residues. The germline V gene has CDR1 SQVTM and CDR2 ANQGSEA. CDR3 amino acids: CSVLTSGSSYNEQFF. CDR3 in DNA: TGCAGCGTTCTGACTAGCGGAAGCTCCTACAATGAGCAGTTCTTC.

This clonotype showed up many times. The V call is TRBV7-2, the J call TRBJ1-2, with D possibly being TRBD1 (6 bases). Germline V lookup: CDR1 SGHTA, CDR2 FQGNSA. The ends were cut back, 5 bases at V and 4 bases at J, with 11 bases in the middle. CDR3 length: 13 amino acids. This CDR3 reads CASSPRTVYGYTF. CDR3 nucleotides: TGTGCCAGCAGCCCGCGGACAGTCTATGGCTACACCTTC.

This clonotype showed up many times. The V and J genes are TRBV6-4 and TRBJ2-3; the match to TRBD1 covers 7 bases. The CDR3 has 16 residues. CDR1 is MRHNA and CDR2 is SNTAGT in the germline V gene. With 6 bases clipped from V and 1 base from J, the junction kept 10 bases outside the gene matches. Here the CDR3 DNA reads TGTGCCAGCAGCCTCAGACAGGGTGGGGGCACAGATACGCAGTATTTT. Translation: CASSLRQGGGTDTQYF.

Many counts were recorded for this clonotype. V usage is TRBV7-6 and J usage is TRBJ2-7; D is uncertain. V lost 1 base, J lost 2 bases, and 12 bases lay in between. This CDR3 has 15 residues. Germline values: CDR1 SGHVS, CDR2 FNYEAQ. CDR3: CASSLERQSTYEQYF. CDR3 DNA sequence: TGTGCCAGCAGCTTAGAGAGGCAGTCGACCTACGAGCAGTACTTC.

This clonotype was seen repeatedly, ten times or more. The chain joins TRBV28 to TRBJ1-6, with D hard to call. This CDR3 is 14 amino acids long. Per the germline V gene, CDR1 is MDHEN and CDR2 is SYDVKM. The ends were cut back, 5 bases at V and 6 bases at J, with 11 bases in the middle. The CDR3 sequence: CASSPGVANSPLHF. CDR3 sequence (DNA): TGTGCCAGCAGTCCCGGAGTTGCTAATTCACCCCTCCACTTT.

This clonotype was counted ten times or more. The chain uses TRBV20-1 and TRBJ2-7; D is ambiguous. The germline V gene has CDR1 DFQATT and CDR2 SNEGSKA (reference sequence). The germline V and J ends were trimmed by 5 bases and 2 bases, with 10 bases remaining between them. There are 12 residues in the CDR3. The CDR3 DNA is TGCAGTGCTTCGGGCAGGACCTACGAGCAGTACTTC. Amino acid sequence: CSASGRTYEQYF.

The sample holds many counts of this clonotype. The rearrangement links TRBV6-2 or TRBV6-3 to TRBJ1-5; D is unresolved. Germline CDR1 is MNHEY and CDR2 is SVGEGT. Trimming removed 2 bases at V and 2 bases at J, with 1 base between. This CDR3 region has 12 residues. The CDR3 DNA follows: TGTGCCAGCAGTTACCGCAATCAGCCCCAGCATTTT. This encodes CASSYRNQPQHF.

J is TRBJ2-7 and V is TRBV30, with D perhaps given as TRBD1 or TRBD2 (6 bases each). This CDR3 spans 18 amino acids. Germline V gives CDR1 GTSNPN, CDR2 SVGIG (reference sequence). The ends were cut back, 3 bases at V and 0 bases at J, with 24 bases in the middle. CDR3 DNA sequence: TGTGCCTGGAGCCGCCTGGGGGGCGGCTCCCTAAGCTCCTACGAGCAGTACTTC. Translation gives CAWSRLGGGSLSSYEQYF. Full variable domain (remainder filled in from reference TRBV30 and TRBJ2-7): SQTIHQWPATLVQPVGSPLSLECTVEGTSNPNLYWYRQAAGRGLQLLFYSVGIGQISSEVPQNLSASRPQDRQFILSSKKLLLSDSGFYLCAWSRLGGGSLSSYEQYFGPGTRLTVT.

Many counts were recorded for this clonotype. The rearrangement joins TRBV6-1 to TRBJ2-3; TRBD2 aligns across 13 bases. This CDR3 spans 22 amino acids. The germline V gene encodes CDR1 MNHNS and CDR2 SASEGT. J gave up 1 base and V 6 bases, and 22 bases lay outside the gene matches. CDR3 DNA sequence: TGTGCCAGCAGCGTTAAGGGCCCGGGAGGACTAGCGGGAGTCCGTGGCACAGATACGCAGTATTTT. Its protein product is CASSVKGPGGLAGVRGTDTQYF.

Judged by abundance, this clonotype is medium-sized (0.01 to 0.1%). The chain links TRBV29-1 to TRBJ2-1; the match to TRBD2 covers 7 bases. Trimming at V came to 3 bases and at J to 4 bases, leaving 6 bases not matched to a gene. The CDR3 has 14 residues. Germline V gives CDR1 SQVTM, CDR2 ANQGSEA. The CDR3: CSVDPSGDYNEQFF. The CDR3 DNA follows: TGCAGCGTTGACCCTAGCGGAGATTACAATGAGCAGTTCTTC.

This clonotype was seen ten or more times. This rearrangement joins TRBV7-2 to TRBJ2-5, with D possibly being TRBD2 (7 bases). CDR1 and CDR2 from the germline V gene are SGHTA and FQGNSA. This CDR3 is 14 amino acids long. Trimming shortened V by 4 bases and J by 1 base, and 10 bases separated the two germline ends. CDR3 in DNA: TGTGCCAGCAGCTACGGGGGGCGCCAAGAGACCCAGTACTTC. Amino acid sequence: CASSYGGRQETQYF.

This clonotype was counted many times. The chain has TRBV13 and TRBJ2-2, with a weak D call TRBD2 (6 bases). This CDR3 region has 12 residues. Trimming stripped 5 bases from V and 7 bases from J, with 8 bases between. CDR1 is PRHDT and CDR2 is FYEKMQ in the germline V gene (reference sequence). The CDR3 coding sequence is TGTGCCAGCAGCGTTAGCGGCGGGGAGCTGTTTTTT. It encodes CASSVSGGELFF.

This clonotype was observed many times. This chain links TRBV24-1 with TRBJ2-7; 11 bases map to TRBD1. V lost 3 bases to trimming and J lost 4 bases; unmatched junction nucleotides: 4. The V gene's germline CDR1 is KGHDR and CDR2 SFDVKD. This CDR3 is 15 amino acids long. The CDR3 region has the DNA TGTGCCACCAGTGATCGGGGACAGGGGGATTACGAGCAGTACTTC. This translates into CATSDRGQGDYEQYF.

Many counts were recorded for this clonotype. The chain combines TRBV7-9 with TRBJ2-5; possibly TRBD1 for D (6 bases). V lost 1 base to trimming and J lost 7 bases, with 13 bases between them. CDR1 is SEHNR and CDR2 is FQNEAQ in the germline V gene (reference sequence). There are 14 residues in the CDR3. CDR3 DNA sequence: TGTGCCAGCAGCTTAGAAGGCAGGGGCCGGACCCAGTACTTC. Protein: CASSLEGRGRTQYF.

This clonotype was observed at least ten times. This chain links TRBV19 with TRBJ2-1; 10 positions agree with TRBD2. In germline, CDR1 is LNHDA, CDR2 SQIVND (reference sequence). The CDR3 loop spans 14 amino acids. V was pared by 7 bases and J by 5 bases, with 5 bases of the junction left unmatched. CDR3 amino acids: CASTSAGGNNEQFF. CDR3 in DNA: TGTGCCAGTACTTCAGCGGGGGGGAACAATGAGCAGTTCTTC.

This clonotype was picked up a small number of times. The CDR3 bases are TGTGCCAGCAGCTTGATGACTAACACCGGGGAGCTGTTTTTT. The encoded protein is CASSLMTNTGELFF. The chain joins TRBV5-5 to TRBJ2-2; D not certain. V dropped 1 base and J dropped 2 bases, with 6 bases sitting between them. The CDR3 runs to 14 residues. The V gene's germline CDR1 is SGHKS and CDR2 YYEKEE (reference sequence).

In this sample, this clonotype turned up many times. The genes are TRBV7-9 and TRBJ1-6; no firm D call. The ends were cut back, 2 bases at V and 8 bases at J, with 7 bases in the middle. This CDR3 is 13 amino acids long. Germline V gene data show CDR1 as SEHNR and CDR2 as FQNEAQ (reference sequence). The chain's CDR3 is CASSLQQDSPLHF. The CDR3 DNA is TGTGCCAGCAGCTTACAGCAGGATTCACCCCTCCACTTT.

This clonotype was detected ten times or more. Because the CDR3's place on the DNA is in doubt, the DNA is left out and the CDR3 is given as listed by TCRdb. J is TRBJ2-1 and V is TRBV14; no check of the table's D call, TRBD1, against the DNA was made. Germline lookup yields CDR1 SGHDN and CDR2 FVKESK. The CDR3 has 16 residues if both end residues are counted. The CDR3 protein is CASSLRAGTLNNEQFF.

In its sample, this clonotype was seen many times. V usage is TRBV27 and J usage is TRBJ1-1, with 8 bases fitting TRBD1. The CDR3 consists of 14 residues. Trimming took 5 bases from V and 4 from J; bases not matched to a gene: 6. CDR1 and CDR2 from the germline V gene are MNHEY and SMNVEV (reference sequence). CDR3 protein: CASSRTGYSTEAFF. The CDR3 nucleotides are TGTGCCAGCAGTCGGACAGGGTATAGCACTGAAGCTTTCTTT.

This clonotype was detected many times. V and J are TRBV29-1 and TRBJ2-7; 8 positions agree with TRBD2. With 5 bases clipped from V and 2 bases from J, the junction kept 5 bases outside the gene matches. Germline CDR1 and CDR2: SQVTM and ANQGSEA. The CDR3 consists of 13 residues. DNA of the CDR3: TGCAGCGTTCCGTTAGCGGGAACCTACGAGCAGTACTTC. It specifies CSVPLAGTYEQYF.

In its sample, this clonotype was seen many times. The chain uses TRBV3-1 and TRBJ2-2; 8 bases align to TRBD2. V gave up 0 bases and J gave up 5 bases; unmatched junction bases: 5. The CDR3 is made up of 16 amino acids. The germline V gene has CDR1 LGHDT and CDR2 YNNKEL (reference sequence). CDR3 DNA: TGTGCCAGCAGCCAAGACAGCGGGAGTAATACCGGGGAGCTGTTTTTT. Its translation: CASSQDSGSNTGELFF. The variable domain in full, completed from reference TRBV3-1 and TRBJ2-2, reads DTAVSQTPKYLVTQMGNDKSIKCEQNLGHDTMYWYKQDSKKFLKIMFSYNNKELIINETVPNRFSPKSPDKAHLNLHINSLELGDSAVYFCASSQDSGSNTGELFFGEGSRLTVL.

Many counts were recorded for this clonotype. The rearrangement links TRBV20-1 to TRBJ1-5; no reliable D call. Germline V gene data show CDR1 as DFQATT and CDR2 as SNEGSKA (reference sequence). V shed 0 bases and J shed 1 base, with 7 bases lying between them. This CDR3 has 14 amino acids. CDR3 DNA sequence: TGCAGTGCTAGAGATGTCCCGAGCAATCAGCCCCAGCATTTT. Translation gives CSARDVPSNQPQHF.

This clonotype was counted at least ten times. In DNA, the CDR3 is TGTGCCAGCAGTTACGAAGGGAGACCTAACAATGAGCAGTTCTTC. Its protein product is CASSYEGRPNNEQFF. This chain joins TRBV12-3 or TRBV12-4 and TRBJ2-1; maybe TRBD2 (5 bases). This CDR3 contains 15 residues. V was trimmed by 4 bases and J by 5 bases, leaving 15 bases between them.

This clonotype was found many times. CDR3: CSARTRGRRTGELFF. The CDR3 DNA reads TGCAGTGCTAGGACCAGGGGGCGACGAACCGGGGAGCTGTTTTTT. The genes are TRBV20-1 and TRBJ2-2, with 8 bases matching TRBD1. Germline V gives CDR1 DFQATT, CDR2 SNEGSKA (reference sequence). This CDR3 has 15 amino acids. V trimming: 3 bases; J trimming: 5 bases; junction bases outside the gene matches: 8.

This clonotype came up many times. The gene calls are TRBV24-1 and TRBJ1-2; D perhaps matches TRBD1 (5 bases). Germline CDR1 and CDR2: KGHDR and SFDVKD. Trimming removed 2 bases at V and 5 bases at J, with 5 bases between. This CDR3 is built from 12 residues. CDR3 protein: CATSDSGYGYTF. The CDR3 DNA sequence: TGTGCCACCAGTGATTCAGGGTATGGCTACACCTTC.

By sample fraction, this clonotype is medium-sized. This sequence joins TRBV28 and TRBJ1-1; D uncertain. V was pared by 5 bases and J by 1 base, with 11 bases between. The CDR3 has 14 residues. Germline V gene sequence: CDR1 MDHEN, CDR2 SYDVKM. The chain's CDR3 is CASSPQGGNTEAFF. DNA for the CDR3: TGTGCCAGCAGTCCCCAAGGCGGGAACACTGAAGCTTTCTTT.